This TCR beta chain was retrieved from a study of Tregs in tolerant kidney transplant recipients. Study results and limitations: The small number of patients limits these findings pending further validation. Tregs expanded with activated donor B cells seemed most donor-specific.

This clone was seen a single time. Its antigen is still unknown. Sequencing was performed with immunoSEQ multiplex PCR; in TCRdb, only in-frame clones are kept and a portion is missing. This sample yields 15,000 to 17,000 clones, of which approximately 92% are seen a single time; approximately 12% belongs to the top ten. The germline V gene encodes CDR1 LNHDA and CDR2 SQIVND (reference sequence). The V and J ends lost 4 bases and 2 bases respectively, with 12 bases between them. There are 14 residues in the CDR3. Unstimulated regulatory T cells (CD4+CD25+CD127-), CD4+CD25- non-regulatory cells, CD4 and CD8 cells were FACS-sorted from thawed PBMCs.

Sequenced sample: CD8+ T cells from blood. V usage is TRBV19 and J usage is TRBJ2-7; D is uncertain. The sequence was collected from a human donor in good health. CDR3 amino acids: CASSTANSPYEQYF. The CDR3, as DNA: TGTGCCAGTAGTACCGCCAATTCCCCCTACGAGCAGTACTTC.